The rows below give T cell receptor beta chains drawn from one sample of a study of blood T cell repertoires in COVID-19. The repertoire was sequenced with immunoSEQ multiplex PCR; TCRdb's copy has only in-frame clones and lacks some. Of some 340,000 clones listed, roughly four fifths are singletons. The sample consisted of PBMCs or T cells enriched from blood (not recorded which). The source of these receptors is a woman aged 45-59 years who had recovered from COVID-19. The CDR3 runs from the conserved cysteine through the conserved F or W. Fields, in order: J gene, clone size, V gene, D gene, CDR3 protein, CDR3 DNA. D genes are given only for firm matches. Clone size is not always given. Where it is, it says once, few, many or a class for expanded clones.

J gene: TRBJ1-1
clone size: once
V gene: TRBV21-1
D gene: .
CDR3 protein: CASSTCLHRKSNTEAFF
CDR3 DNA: TGTGCCAGCAGCACGTGTTTACACAGAAAATCGAACACTGAAGCTTTCTTT

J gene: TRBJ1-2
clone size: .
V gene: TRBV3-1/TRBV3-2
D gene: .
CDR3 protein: CASSQAGMYGYTF
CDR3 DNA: TGTGCCAGCAGCCAAGCAGGGATGTATGGCTACACCTTC

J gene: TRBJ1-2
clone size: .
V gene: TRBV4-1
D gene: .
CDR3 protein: CASSQVSDRIGYTF
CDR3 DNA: TGCGCCAGCAGCCAAGTCTCGGACAGAATTGGCTACACCTTC

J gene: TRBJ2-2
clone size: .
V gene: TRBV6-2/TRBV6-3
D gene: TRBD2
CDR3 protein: CASSYIPGLAGGQRTGELFF
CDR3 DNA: TGTGCCAGCAGTTACATCCCGGGACTAGCGGGAGGGCAAAGGACCGGGGAGCTGTTTTTT

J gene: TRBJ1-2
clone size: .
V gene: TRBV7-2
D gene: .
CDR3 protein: CASSLQVALREGYTF
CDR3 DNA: TGTGCCAGCAGCTTACAAGTAGCTCTAAGGGAGGGCTACACCTTC

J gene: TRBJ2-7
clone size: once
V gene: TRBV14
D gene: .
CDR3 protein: CASSQWRGSSYEQYF
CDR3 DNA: TGTGCCAGCAGCCAATGGCGGGGAAGCTCCTACGAGCAGTACTTC

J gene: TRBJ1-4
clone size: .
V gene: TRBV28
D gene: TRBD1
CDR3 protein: CASSATGTGNEKLFF
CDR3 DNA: TGTGCCAGCAGTGCCACCGGGACAGGAAATGAAAAACTGTTTTTT

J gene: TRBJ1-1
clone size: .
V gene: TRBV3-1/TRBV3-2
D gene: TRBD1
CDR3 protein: CASSQDRTGDLRMSTEAFF
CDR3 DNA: TGTGCCAGCAGCCAAGATAGGACAGGGGACCTACGGATGAGCACTGAAGCTTTCTTT

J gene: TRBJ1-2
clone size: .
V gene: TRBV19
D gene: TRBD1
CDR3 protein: CASSRQGLGYTF
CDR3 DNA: TGTGCCAGTAGCCGACAGGGGCTTGGCTACACCTTC

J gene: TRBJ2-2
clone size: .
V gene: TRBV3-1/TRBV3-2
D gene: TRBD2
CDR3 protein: CASSRVAAGGPNTGELFF
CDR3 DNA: TGTGCCAGCAGCCGGGTAGCAGCGGGAGGGCCGAACACCGGGGAGCTGTTTTTT

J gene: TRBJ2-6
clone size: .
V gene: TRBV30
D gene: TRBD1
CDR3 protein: CAGGQGDFGANVLTF
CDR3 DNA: TGTGCCGGCGGACAGGGGGATTTTGGGGCCAACGTCCTGACTTTC

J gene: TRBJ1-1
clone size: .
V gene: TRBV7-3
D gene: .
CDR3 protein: CASSFNSLTEAFF
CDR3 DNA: TGTGCCAGCAGCTTCAACAGCCTCACTGAAGCTTTCTTT

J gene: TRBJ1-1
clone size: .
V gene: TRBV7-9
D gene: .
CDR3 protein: CASSVLNTEAFF
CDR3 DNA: TGTGCCAGCAGCGTTCTAAACACTGAAGCTTTCTTT

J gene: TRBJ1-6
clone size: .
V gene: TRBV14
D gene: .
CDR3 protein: CASSPMTGSNSPLHF
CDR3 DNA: TGTGCCAGCAGCCCAATGACAGGATCTAATTCACCCCTCCACTTT

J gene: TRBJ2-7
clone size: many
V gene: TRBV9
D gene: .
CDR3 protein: CASSVGQESSYEQYF
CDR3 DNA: TGTGCCAGCAGCGTAGGGCAGGAAAGCTCCTACGAGCAGTACTTC

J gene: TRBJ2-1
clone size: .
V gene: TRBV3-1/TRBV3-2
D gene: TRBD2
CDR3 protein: CASSLSGTSGFNEQFF
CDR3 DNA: TGTGCCAGCAGCCTATCCGGGACTAGCGGGTTCAATGAGCAGTTCTTC

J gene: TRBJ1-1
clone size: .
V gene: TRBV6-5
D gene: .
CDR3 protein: CASSNTRNTEAFF
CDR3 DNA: TGTGCCAGCAGTAATACAAGGAACACTGAAGCTTTCTTT

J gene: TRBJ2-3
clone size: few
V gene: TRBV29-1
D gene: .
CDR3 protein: CSVIGGDTQYF
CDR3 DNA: TGCAGCGTTATAGGGGGAGATACGCAGTATTTT

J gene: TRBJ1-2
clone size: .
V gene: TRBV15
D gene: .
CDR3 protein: CATSRDPDNPRYGYTF
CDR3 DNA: TGTGCCACCAGCAGAGACCCGGACAACCCTCGCTATGGCTACACCTTC

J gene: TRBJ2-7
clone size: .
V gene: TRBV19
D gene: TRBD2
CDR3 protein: CASSGQGLAGGYEQYF
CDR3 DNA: TGTGCCAGTAGCGGGCAGGGACTCGCGGGGGGCTACGAGCAGTACTTC

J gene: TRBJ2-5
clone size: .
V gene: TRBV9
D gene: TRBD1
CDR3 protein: CASSVSASGTGGGETQYF
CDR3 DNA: TGTGCCAGCAGCGTCAGCGCCTCCGGGACAGGGGGCGGGGAGACCCAGTACTTC

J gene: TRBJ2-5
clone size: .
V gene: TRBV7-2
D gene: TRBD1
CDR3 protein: CASSSRTGSGETQYF
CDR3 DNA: TGTGCCAGCAGCTCAAGGACAGGGTCTGGAGAGACCCAGTACTTC

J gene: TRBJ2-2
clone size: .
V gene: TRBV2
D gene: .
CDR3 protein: CASSEPGTNTGELFF
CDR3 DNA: TGTGCCAGCAGTGAACCGGGGACGAACACCGGGGAGCTGTTTTTT

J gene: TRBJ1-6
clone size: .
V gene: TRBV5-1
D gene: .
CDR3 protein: CASSPSGRPNNSPLHF
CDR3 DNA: TGCGCCAGCAGCCCCTCGGGTCGGCCCAATAATTCACCCCTCCACTTT

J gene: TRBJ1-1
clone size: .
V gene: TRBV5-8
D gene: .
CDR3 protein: CASSLALAGASAFF
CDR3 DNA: TGTGCCAGCAGCTTGGCCCTCGCGGGGGCCTCGGCTTTCTTT

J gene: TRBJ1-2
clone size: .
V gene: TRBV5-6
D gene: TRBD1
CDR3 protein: CASSPRQGNYGYTF
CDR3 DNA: TGTGCCAGCAGCCCGAGACAGGGTAACTATGGCTACACCTTC

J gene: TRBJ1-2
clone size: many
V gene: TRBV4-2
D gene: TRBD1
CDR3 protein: CASSPAGQARGSDYGYTF
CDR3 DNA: TGTGCCAGCAGCCCGGCCGGCCAAGCCAGGGGGTCAGACTATGGCTACACCTTC

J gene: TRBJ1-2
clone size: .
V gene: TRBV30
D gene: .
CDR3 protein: CAWRRLVNYGYTF
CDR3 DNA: TGTGCCTGGAGACGACTGGTGAACTATGGCTACACCTTC

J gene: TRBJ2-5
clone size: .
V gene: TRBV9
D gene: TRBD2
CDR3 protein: CASSTRGRGETQYF
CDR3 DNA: TGTGCCAGCAGCACCCGCGGGAGGGGGGAGACCCAGTACTTC

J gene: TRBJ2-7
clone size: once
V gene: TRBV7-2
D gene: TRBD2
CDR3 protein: CASSLKESGRAKQRYF
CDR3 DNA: TGTGCCAGCAGCTTGAAGGAGAGCGGGAGGGCCAAACAGCGGTACTTC

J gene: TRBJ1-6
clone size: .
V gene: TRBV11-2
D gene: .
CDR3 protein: CASSLESWQGNSPLHF
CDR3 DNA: TGTGCCAGCAGCTTAGAGTCTTGGCAGGGAAATTCACCCCTCCACTTT

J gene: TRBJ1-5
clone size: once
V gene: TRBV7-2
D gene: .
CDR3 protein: CASSLEEGGNQPQHF
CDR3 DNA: TGTGCCAGCAGCTTAGAGGAGGGAGGCAATCAGCCCCAGCATTTT

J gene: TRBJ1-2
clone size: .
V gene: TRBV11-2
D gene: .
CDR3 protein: CASSSGPDRFYYGYTF
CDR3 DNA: TGTGCCAGCAGCTCCGGCCCAGACAGGTTTTACTATGGCTACACCTTC

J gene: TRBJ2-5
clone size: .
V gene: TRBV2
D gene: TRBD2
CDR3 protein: CARGDQGGIQETQYF
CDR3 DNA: TGTGCCAGGGGGGACCAGGGAGGGATCCAAGAGACCCAGTACTTC

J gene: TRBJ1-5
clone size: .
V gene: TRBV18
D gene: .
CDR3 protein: CASSPGGSSPQHF
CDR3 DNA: TGTGCCAGCTCACCAGGGGGCAGCTCGCCCCAGCATTTT

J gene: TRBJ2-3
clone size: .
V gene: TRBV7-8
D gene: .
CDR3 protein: CASSFETTRTDTQYF
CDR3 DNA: TGTGCCAGCAGCTTTGAGACTACTCGCACAGATACGCAGTATTTT

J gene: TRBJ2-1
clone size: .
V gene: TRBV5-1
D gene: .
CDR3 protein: CASSQAGDRGNEQFF
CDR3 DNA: TGCGCCAGCAGCCAGGCAGGGGATCGGGGCAATGAGCAGTTCTTC

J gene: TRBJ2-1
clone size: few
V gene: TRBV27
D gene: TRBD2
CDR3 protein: CASRVAGGLNEQFF
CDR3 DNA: TGTGCCAGCAGGGTGGCGGGGGGGCTTAATGAGCAGTTCTTC

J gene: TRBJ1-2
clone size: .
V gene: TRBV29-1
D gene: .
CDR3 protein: CSAGGGPYGYTF
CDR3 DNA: TGCAGCGCTGGTGGTGGGCCCTATGGCTACACCTTC

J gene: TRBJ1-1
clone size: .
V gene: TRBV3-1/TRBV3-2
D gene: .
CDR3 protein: CASSPSRCEAFF
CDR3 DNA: TGTGCCAGCAGCCCATCGAGATGTGAAGCTTTCTTT

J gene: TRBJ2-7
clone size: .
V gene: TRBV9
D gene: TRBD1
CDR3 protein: CASSPTPNRGAYEQYF
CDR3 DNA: TGTGCCAGCAGCCCAACCCCTAACAGGGGAGCCTACGAGCAGTACTTC

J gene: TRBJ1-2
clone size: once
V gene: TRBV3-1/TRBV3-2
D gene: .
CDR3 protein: CASSQDRYGYTF
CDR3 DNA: TGTGCCAGCAGCCAAGACCGCTATGGCTACACCTTC